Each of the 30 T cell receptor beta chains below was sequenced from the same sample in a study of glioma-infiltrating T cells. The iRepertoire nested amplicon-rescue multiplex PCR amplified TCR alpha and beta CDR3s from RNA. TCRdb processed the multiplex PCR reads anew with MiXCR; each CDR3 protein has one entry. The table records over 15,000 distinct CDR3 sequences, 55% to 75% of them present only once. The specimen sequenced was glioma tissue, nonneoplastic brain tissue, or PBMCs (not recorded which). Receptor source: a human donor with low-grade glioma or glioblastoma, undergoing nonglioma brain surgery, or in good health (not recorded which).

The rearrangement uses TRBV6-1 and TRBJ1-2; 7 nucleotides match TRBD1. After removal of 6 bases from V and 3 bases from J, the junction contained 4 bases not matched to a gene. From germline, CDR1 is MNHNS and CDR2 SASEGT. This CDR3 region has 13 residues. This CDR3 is CASRTGSYYGYTF. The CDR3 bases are TGTGCCAGCAGGACAGGGTCCTACTATGGCTACACCTTC.

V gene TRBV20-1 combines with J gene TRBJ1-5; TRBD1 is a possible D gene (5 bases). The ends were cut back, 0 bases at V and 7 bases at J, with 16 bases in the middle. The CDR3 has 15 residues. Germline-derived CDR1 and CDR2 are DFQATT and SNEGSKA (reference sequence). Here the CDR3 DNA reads TGCAGTGCTAGAGACCTTAGTGGGGGAGGCCAGCCCCAGCATTTT. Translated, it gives CSARDLSGGGQPQHF.

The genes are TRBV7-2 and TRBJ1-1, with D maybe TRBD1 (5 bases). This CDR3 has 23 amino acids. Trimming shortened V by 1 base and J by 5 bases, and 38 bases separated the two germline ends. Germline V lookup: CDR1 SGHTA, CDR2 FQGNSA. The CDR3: CASSLGLKYGGPNNLERGTEAFF. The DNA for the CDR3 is TGTGCCAGCAGCTTAGGCCTTAAGTACGGGGGACCGAACAACCTAGAGCGGGGAACTGAAGCTTTCTTT.

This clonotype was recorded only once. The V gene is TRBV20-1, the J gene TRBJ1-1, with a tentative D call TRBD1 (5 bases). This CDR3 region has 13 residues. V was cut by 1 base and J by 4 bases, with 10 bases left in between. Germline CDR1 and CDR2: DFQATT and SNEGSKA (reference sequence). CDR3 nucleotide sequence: TGCAGTGCTAGAGCACAGGTGAGCACTGAAGCTTTCTTT. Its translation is CSARAQVSTEAFF.

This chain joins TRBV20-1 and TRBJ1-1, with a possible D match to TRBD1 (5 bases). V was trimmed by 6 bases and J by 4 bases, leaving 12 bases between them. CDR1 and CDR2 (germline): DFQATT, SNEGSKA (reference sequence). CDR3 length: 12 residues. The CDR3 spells CSAPQGTTEAFF. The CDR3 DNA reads TGCAGTGCGCCCCAGGGAACCACTGAAGCTTTCTTT.

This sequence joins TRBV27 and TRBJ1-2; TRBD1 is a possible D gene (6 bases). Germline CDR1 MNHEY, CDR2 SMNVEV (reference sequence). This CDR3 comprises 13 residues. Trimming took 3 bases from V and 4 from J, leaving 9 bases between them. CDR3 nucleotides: TGTGCCAGCAGTTTTACAGGGCCCTATGGCTACACCTTC. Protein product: CASSFTGPYGYTF.

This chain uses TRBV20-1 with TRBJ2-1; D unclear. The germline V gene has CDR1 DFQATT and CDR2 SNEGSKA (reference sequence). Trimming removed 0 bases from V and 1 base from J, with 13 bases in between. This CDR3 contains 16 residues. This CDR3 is CSARDLDGPSYNEQFF. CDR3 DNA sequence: TGCAGTGCTAGAGATCTAGACGGCCCGTCCTACAATGAGCAGTTCTTC.

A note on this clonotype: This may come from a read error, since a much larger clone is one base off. In DNA, the CDR3 is TGTGCCAGCGGTTCCGCCACAGGGAACACTGAAGCTTTCTTT. The encoded protein is CASGSATGNTEAFF. The genes are TRBV6-5 and TRBJ1-1; D is perhaps TRBD1 (5 bases). The length of the CDR3 is 14 residues. Germline V CDR1 and CDR2: MNHEY, SVGAGI. Deletions cut 8 bases from V and 1 base from J, with 14 bases between.

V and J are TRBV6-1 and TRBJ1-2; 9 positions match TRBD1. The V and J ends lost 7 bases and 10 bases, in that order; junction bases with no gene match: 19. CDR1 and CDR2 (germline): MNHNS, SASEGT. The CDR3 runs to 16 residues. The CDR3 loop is CASNPSPGTGSLLYTF. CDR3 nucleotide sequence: TGTGCCAGCAACCCAAGCCCCGGGACAGGGTCACTACTCTACACCTTC.

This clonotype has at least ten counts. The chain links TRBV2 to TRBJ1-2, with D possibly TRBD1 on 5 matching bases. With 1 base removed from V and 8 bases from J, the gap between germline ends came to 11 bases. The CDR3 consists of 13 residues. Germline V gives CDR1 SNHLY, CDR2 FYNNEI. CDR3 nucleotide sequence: TGTGCCAGCAGTGAAGACGGGGGTCGGGGCTACACCTTC. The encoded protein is CASSEDGGRGYTF.

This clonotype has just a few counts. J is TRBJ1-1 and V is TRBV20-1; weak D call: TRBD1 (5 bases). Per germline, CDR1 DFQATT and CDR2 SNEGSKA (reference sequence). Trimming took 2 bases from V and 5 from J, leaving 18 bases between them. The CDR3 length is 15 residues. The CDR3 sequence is CSARPARGRGTEAFF. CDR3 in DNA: TGCAGTGCTAGACCGGCGAGGGGTAGGGGAACTGAAGCTTTCTTT.

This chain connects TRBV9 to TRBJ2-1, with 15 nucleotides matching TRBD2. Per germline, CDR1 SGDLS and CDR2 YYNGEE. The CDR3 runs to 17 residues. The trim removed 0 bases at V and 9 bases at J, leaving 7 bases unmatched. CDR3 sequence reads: CASSVAPGLAGGPEQFF. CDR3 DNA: TGTGCCAGCAGCGTAGCTCCGGGACTAGCGGGAGGCCCTGAGCAGTTCTTC.

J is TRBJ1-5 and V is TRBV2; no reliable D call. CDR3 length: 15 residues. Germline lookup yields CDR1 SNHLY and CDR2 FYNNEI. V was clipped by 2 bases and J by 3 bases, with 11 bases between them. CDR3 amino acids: CASSELDRSNQPQHF. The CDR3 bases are TGTGCCAGCAGTGAACTGGACCGATCCAATCAGCCCCAGCATTTT.

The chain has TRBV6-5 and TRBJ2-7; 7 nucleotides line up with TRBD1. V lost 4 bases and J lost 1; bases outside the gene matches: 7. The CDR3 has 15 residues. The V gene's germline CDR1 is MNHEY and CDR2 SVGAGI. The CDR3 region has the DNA TGTGCCAGCAGTTCCGCCCGACAGGGTTCCTACGAGCAGTACTTC. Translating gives CASSSARQGSYEQYF.

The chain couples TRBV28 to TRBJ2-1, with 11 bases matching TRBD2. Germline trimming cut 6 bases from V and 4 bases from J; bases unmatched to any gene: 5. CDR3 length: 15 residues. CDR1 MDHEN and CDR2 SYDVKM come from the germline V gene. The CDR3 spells CASRTTSGRYNEQFF. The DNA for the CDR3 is TGTGCCAGCAGGACTACTAGCGGGAGATACAATGAGCAGTTCTTC. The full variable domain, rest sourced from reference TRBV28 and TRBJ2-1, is DVKVTQSSRYLVKRTGEKVFLECVQDMDHENMFWYRQDPGLGLRLIYFSYDVKMKEKGDIPEGYSVSREKKERFSLILESASTNQTSMYLCASRTTSGRYNEQFFGPGTRLTVL.

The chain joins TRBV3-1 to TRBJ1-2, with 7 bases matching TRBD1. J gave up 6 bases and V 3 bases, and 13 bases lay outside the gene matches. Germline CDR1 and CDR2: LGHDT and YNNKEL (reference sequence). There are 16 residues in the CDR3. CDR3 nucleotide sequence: TGTGCCAGCAGCCATTCGGACAGGTTAGTCCGAAATGGCTACACCTTC. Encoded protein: CASSHSDRLVRNGYTF.

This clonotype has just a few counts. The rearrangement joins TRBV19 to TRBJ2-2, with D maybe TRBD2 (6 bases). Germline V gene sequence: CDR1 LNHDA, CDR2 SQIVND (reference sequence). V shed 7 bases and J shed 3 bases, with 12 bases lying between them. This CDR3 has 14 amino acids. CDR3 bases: TGTGCCAGTACGAGGAGGGGAGACACCGGGGAGCTGTTTTTT. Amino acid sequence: CASTRRGDTGELFF.

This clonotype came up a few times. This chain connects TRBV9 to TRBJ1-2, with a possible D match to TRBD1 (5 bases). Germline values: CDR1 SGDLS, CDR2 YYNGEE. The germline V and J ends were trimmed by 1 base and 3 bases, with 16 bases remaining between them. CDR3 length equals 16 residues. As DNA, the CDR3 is TGTGCCAGCAGCGTAAATAAGAACGGGGGGTACTATGGCTACACCTTC. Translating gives CASSVNKNGGYYGYTF.

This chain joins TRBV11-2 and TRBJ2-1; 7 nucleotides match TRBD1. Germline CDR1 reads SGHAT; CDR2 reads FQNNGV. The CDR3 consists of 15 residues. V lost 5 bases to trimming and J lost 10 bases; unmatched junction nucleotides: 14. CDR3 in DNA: TGTGCCAGCAGCCCAACGAGGGGGCAGGGCAACGAGCAGTTCTTC. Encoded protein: CASSPTRGQGNEQFF.

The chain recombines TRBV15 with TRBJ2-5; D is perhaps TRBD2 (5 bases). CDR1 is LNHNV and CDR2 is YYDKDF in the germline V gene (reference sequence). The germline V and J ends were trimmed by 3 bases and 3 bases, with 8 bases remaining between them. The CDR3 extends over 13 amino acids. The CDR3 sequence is CATSSSGKETQYF. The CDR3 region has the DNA TGTGCCACCAGCAGTTCCGGGAAAGAGACCCAGTACTTC.

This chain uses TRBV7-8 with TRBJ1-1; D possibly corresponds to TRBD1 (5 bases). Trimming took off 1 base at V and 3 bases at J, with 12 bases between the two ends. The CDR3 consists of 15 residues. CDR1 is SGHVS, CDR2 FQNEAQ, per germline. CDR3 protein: CASSLGTWFDTEAFF. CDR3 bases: TGTGCCAGCAGCTTAGGGACATGGTTCGACACTGAAGCTTTCTTT.

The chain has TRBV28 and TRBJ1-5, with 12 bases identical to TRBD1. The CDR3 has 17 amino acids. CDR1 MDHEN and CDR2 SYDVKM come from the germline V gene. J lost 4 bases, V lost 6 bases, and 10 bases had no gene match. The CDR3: CASRKGQGALRNQPQHF. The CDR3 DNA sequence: TGTGCCAGCAGGAAGGGACAGGGGGCTCTGCGGAATCAGCCCCAGCATTTT.

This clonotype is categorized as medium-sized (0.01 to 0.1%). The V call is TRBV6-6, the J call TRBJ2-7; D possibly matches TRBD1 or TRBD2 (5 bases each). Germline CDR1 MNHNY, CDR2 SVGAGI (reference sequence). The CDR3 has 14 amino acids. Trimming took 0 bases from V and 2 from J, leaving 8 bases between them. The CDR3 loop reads CASSYSRGAYEQYF. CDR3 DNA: TGTGCCAGCAGTTACTCGAGAGGGGCCTACGAGCAGTACTTC.

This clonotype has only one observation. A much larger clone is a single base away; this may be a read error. CDR3 loop: CAGSPLEGTEAFF. The CDR3 DNA sequence: TGCGCCGGCAGCCCCTTGGAGGGTACTGAAGCTTTCTTT. The V gene is TRBV4-1, the J gene TRBJ1-1; no clear D gene. This CDR3 region has 13 residues. Germline CDR1 MGHRA, CDR2 YSYEKL.

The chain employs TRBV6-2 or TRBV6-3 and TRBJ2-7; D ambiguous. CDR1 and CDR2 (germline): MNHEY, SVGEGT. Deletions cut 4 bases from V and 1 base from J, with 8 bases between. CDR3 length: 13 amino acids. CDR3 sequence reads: CASSFYKSYEQYF. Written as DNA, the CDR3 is TGTGCCAGCAGTTTTTACAAATCCTACGAGCAGTACTTC.

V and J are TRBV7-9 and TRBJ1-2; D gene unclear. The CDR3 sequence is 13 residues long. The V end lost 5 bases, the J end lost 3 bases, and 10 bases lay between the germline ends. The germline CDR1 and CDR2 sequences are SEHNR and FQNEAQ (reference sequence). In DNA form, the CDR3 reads TGTGCCAGCAGCCGAACAGAGTACTATGGCTACACCTTC. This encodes CASSRTEYYGYTF.

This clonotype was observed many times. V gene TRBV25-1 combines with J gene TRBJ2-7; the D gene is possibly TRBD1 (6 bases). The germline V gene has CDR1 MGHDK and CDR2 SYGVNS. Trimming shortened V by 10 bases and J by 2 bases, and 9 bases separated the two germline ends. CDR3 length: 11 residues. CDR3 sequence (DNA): TGTGCCACCGGACAGCCCTACGAGCAGTACTTC. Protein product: CATGQPYEQYF.

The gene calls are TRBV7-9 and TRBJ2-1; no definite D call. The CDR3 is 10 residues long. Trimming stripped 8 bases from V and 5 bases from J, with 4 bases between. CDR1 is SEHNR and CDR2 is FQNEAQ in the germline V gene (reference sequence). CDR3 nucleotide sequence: TGTGCCAGCGCCCACAATGAGCAGTTCTTC. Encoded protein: CASAHNEQFF.

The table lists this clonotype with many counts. In DNA form, the CDR3 reads TGCAGCGGACAGGGATCGGATGAAAAACTGTTTTTT. Its protein is CSGQGSDEKLFF. The chain recombines TRBV29-1 with TRBJ1-4; 7 nucleotides agree with TRBD1. Germline V gene data show CDR1 as SQVTM and CDR2 as ANQGSEA. J lost 6 bases, V lost 7 bases, and 5 bases had no gene match. The CDR3 is 12 amino acids.

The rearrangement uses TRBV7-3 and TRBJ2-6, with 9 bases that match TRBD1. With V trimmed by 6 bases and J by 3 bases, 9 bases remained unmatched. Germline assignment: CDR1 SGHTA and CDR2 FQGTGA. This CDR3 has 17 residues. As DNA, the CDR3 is TGTGCCAGCAGTCGACAGGGGGTGGGTTTTGGGGCCAACGTCCTGACTTTC. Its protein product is CASSRQGVGFGANVLTF.